Each of the 6 T cell receptor beta chains below was sequenced from the same sample in a study of blood T cell repertoires in COVID-19. Generated by immunoSEQ multiplex PCR, the TCRdb table keeps only in-frame clones and is missing some. Of 250,000 to 300,000 clones in the sample, 80% to 95% were seen once. Sequencing was done on a sample of PBMCs or T cells enriched from blood (not recorded which). These receptors were taken from a woman aged 25 to 39 who had recovered from COVID-19.

The CDR3 here is CASSQDRGNEQFF. The DNA for the CDR3 is TGTGCCAGCAGCCAGGACAGGGGCAATGAGCAGTTCTTC. V gene TRBV7-6 combines with J gene TRBJ2-1; TRBD1 aligns across 9 bases. This CDR3 has 13 residues. Germline assignment: CDR1 SGHVS and CDR2 FNYEAQ. The V segment lost 5 bases and the J segment 6 bases; nucleotides outside the gene matches: 2.

CDR3 protein: CATSRDTLPGGEFF. CDR3 bases: TGTGCCACCAGCAGAGATACCCTCCCGGGAGGGGAGTTCTTC. V usage is TRBV15 and J usage is TRBJ2-1; 8 nucleotides agree with TRBD2. In germline, CDR1 is LNHNV, CDR2 YYDKDF (reference sequence). The CDR3 consists of 14 residues. The V gene end was trimmed by 0 bases and the J gene end by 14 bases; junction bases not matched to a gene: 9.

J is TRBJ1-4 and V is TRBV11-2; 9 bases line up with TRBD1. Germline assignment: CDR1 SGHAT and CDR2 FQNNGV. The CDR3 sequence is 15 residues long. Trimming cost V 1 base and J 5 bases; bases outside gene matches: 2. The CDR3 protein is CASSLAGTGNEKLFF. The DNA of the CDR3 is TGTGCCAGCAGCTTAGCGGGGACAGGGAATGAAAAACTGTTTTTT.

V and J are TRBV28 and TRBJ2-3, with D possibly matching TRBD1 (6 bases). Germline CDR1 reads MDHEN; CDR2 reads SYDVKM. The V end was cut by 6 bases, the J end by 1 base, with 11 bases between. The CDR3 extends over 14 amino acids. The CDR3 region is CASRLNRGTDTQYF. Written as DNA, the CDR3 is TGTGCCAGCAGACTTAACAGGGGCACAGATACGCAGTATTTT.

This clone was picked up one time. This chain uses TRBV30 with TRBJ2-2, with TRBD1 matching over 8 bases. Germline CDR1 and CDR2: GTSNPN and SVGIG (reference sequence). The V and J ends lost 4 bases and 3 bases, in that order; junction bases with no gene match: 10. This CDR3 is 16 amino acids long. Here the CDR3 reads CAWIPLGQGHTGELFF. CDR3 DNA sequence: TGTGCCTGGATCCCACTTGGACAGGGCCACACCGGGGAGCTGTTTTTT.

In nucleotides, the CDR3 is TGTGCCAGCAGCGACACTACACCGGGACTAGGTCCTCTAGTCACAGATACGCAGTATTTT. Translation gives CASSDTTPGLGPLVTDTQYF. The rearrangement uses TRBV9 and TRBJ2-3, with 8 bases fitting TRBD2. CDR1 is SGDLS and CDR2 is YYNGEE in the germline V gene. This CDR3 region has 20 residues. Trimming at V came to 3 bases and at J to 2 bases, leaving 20 bases not matched to a gene.